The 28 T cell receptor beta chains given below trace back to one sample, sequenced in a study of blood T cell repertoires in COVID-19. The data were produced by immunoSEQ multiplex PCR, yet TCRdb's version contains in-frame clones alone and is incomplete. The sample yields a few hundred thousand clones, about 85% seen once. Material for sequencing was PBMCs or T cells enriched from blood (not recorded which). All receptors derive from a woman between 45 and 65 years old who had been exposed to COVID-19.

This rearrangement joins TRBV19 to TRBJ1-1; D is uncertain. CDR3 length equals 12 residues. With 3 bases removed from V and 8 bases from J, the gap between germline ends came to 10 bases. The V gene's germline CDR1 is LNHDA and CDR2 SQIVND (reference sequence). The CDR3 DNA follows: TGTGCCAGTAGTATGGGCAGCCGAGAAGCTTTCTTT. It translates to CASSMGSREAFF.

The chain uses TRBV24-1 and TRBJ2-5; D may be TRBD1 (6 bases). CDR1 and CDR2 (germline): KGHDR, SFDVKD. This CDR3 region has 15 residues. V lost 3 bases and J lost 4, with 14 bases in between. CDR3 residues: CATSDPDRPAETQYF. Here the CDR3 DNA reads TGTGCCACCAGTGATCCCGACAGGCCCGCAGAGACCCAGTACTTC.

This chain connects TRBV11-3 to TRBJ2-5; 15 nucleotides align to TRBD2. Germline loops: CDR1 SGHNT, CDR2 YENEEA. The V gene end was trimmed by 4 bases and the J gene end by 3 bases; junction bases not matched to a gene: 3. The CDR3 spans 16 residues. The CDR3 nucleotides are TGTGCCAGCAGCTCCGGGACTAGCGGGGGGAAAGAGACCCAGTACTTC. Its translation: CASSSGTSGGKETQYF. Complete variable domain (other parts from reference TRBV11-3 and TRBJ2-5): EAGVVQSPRYKIIEKKQPVAFWCNPISGHNTLYWYLQNLGQGPELLIRYENEEAVDDSQLPKDRFSAERLKGVDSTLKIQPAELGDSAVYLCASSSGTSGGKETQYFGPGTRLLVL.

The CDR3 DNA is TGTGCCAGCAGTTTTCAGAATTACGAGCAGTACTTC. It encodes CASSFQNYEQYF. This rearrangement joins TRBV28 to TRBJ2-7; D gene ambiguous. V was pared by 3 bases and J by 4 bases, with 7 bases between. This CDR3 contains 12 residues. Germline values: CDR1 MDHEN, CDR2 SYDVKM.

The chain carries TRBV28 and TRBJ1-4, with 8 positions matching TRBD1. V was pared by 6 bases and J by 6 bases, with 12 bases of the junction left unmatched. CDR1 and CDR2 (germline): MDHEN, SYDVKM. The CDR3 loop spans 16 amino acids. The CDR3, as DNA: TGTGCCAGCAGCACGACGATGGACAGGGAATATGAAAAACTGTTTTTT. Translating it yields CASSTTMDREYEKLFF.

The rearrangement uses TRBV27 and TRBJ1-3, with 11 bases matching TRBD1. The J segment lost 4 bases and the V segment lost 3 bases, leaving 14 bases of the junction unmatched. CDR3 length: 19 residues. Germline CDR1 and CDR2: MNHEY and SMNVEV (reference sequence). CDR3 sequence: CASSLIGTGGSYSGNTIYF. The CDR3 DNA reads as TGTGCCAGCAGTTTGATAGGGACAGGGGGTAGTTATTCCGGAAACACCATATATTTT.

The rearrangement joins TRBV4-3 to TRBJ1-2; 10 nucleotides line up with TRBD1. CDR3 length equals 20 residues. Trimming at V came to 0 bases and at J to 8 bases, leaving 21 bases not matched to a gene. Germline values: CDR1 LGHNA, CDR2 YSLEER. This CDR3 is CASSQDPVNWEGQGIGGYTF. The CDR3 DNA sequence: TGCGCCAGCAGCCAAGATCCGGTGAATTGGGAGGGACAGGGGATAGGCGGCTACACCTTC.

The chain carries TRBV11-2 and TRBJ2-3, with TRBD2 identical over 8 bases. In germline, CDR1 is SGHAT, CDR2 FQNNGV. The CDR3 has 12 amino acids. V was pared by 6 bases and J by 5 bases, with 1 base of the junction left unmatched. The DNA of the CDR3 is TGTGCCAGCAGGAGCGGGGGAGATACGCAGTATTTT. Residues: CASRSGGDTQYF.

CDR3 DNA sequence: TGTGCCAGCAGTTTATCGGCGGATTCACCCCTCCACTTT. Amino acids: CASSLSADSPLHF. V gene TRBV27 combines with J gene TRBJ1-6, with unresolved D. The CDR3 consists of 13 residues. V gave up 0 bases and J gave up 8 bases, with 5 bases separating them. CDR1 and CDR2 (germline): MNHEY, SMNVEV (reference sequence).

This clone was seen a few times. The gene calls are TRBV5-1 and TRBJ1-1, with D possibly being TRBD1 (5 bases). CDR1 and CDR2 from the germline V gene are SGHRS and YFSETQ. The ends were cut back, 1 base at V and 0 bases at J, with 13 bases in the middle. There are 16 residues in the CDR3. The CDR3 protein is CASSLREGSLNTEAFF. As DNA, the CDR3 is TGCGCCAGCAGCTTGCGGGAGGGGTCCCTGAACACTGAAGCTTTCTTT. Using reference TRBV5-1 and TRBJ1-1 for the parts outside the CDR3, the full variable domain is KAGVTQTPRYLIKTRGQQVTLSCSPISGHRSVSWYQQTPGQGLQFLFEYFSETQRNKGNFPGRFSGRQFSNSRSEMNVSTLELGDSALYLCASSLREGSLNTEAFFGQGTRLTVV.

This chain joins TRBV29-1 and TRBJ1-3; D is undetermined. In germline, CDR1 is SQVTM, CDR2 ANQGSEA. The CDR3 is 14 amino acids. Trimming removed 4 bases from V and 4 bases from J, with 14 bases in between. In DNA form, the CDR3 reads TGCAGCGTTGCCCTCGCGGGTTCGGGAAACACCATATATTTT. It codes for CSVALAGSGNTIYF.

The CDR3 spells CASSRDRANTEAFF. The CDR3 DNA sequence: TGCGCCAGCAGCCGCGACAGGGCGAACACTGAAGCTTTCTTT. V usage is TRBV5-1 and J usage is TRBJ1-1, with TRBD1 matching 7 bases. J was trimmed by 1 base and V by 4 bases; bases with no gene match: 4. The CDR3 contains 14 residues. Per the germline V gene, CDR1 is SGHRS and CDR2 is YFSETQ.

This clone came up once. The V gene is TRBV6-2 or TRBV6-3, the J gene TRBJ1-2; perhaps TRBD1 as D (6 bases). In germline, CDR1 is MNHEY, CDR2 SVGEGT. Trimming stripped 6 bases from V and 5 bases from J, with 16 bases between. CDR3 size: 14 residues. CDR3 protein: CASSRSIGQYGYTF. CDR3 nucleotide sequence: TGTGCCAGCAGCCGATCCATTGGACAGTATGGCTACACCTTC.

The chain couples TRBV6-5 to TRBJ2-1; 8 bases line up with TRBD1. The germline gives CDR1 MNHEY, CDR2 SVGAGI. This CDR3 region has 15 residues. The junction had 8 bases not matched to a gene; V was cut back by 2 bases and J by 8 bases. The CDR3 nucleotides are TGTGCCAGCAGTTACGAGACAGGGGCCGGCGATGAGCAGTTCTTC. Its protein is CASSYETGAGDEQFF.

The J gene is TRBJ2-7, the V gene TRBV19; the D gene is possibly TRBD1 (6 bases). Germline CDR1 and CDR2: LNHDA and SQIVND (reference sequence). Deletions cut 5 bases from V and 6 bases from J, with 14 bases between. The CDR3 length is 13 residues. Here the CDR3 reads CASSGTWVSEQYF. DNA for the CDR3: TGTGCCAGTAGTGGGACATGGGTTTCCGAGCAGTACTTC.

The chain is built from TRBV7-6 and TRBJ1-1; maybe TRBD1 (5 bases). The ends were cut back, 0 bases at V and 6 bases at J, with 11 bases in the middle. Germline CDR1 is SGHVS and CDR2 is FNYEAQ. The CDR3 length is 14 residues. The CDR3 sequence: CASSLAGGIAEAFF. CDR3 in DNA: TGTGCCAGCAGCTTAGCGGGGGGTATCGCTGAAGCTTTCTTT. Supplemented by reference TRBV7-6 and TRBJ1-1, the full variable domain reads GAGVSQSPRYKVTKRGQDVALRCDPISGHVSLYWYRQALGQGPEFLTYFNYEAQQDKSGLPNDRFSAERPEGSISTLTIQRTEQRDSAMYRCASSLAGGIAEAFFGQGTRLTVV.

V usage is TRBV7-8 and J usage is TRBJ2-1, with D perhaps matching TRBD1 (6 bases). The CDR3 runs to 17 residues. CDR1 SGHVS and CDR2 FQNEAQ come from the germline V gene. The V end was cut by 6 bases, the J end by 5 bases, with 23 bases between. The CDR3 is CASSFLGGGQSNNEQFF. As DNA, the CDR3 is TGTGCCAGCAGTTTCTTAGGTGGGGGACAATCGAACAATGAGCAGTTCTTC.

The CDR3 loop reads CAISEYQGNTIYF. The CDR3 region has the DNA TGTGCCATCAGTGAATACCAGGGAAACACCATATATTTT. The rearrangement uses TRBV10-3 and TRBJ1-3; D call uncertain. The CDR3 loop spans 13 amino acids. Deletions cut 3 bases from V and 4 bases from J, with 7 bases between. CDR1 and CDR2 (germline): ENHRY, SYGVKD.

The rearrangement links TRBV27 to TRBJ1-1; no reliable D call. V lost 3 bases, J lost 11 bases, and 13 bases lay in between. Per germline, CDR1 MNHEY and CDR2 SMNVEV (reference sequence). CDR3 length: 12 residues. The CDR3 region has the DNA TGTGCCAGCAGTTTTGTCGGGGAAGCCGCTTTCTTT. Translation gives CASSFVGEAAFF.

In DNA, the CDR3 is TGTGCCACCAGTGATAGGGGTCGTGTAGTAGATACGCAGTATTTT. Residues: CATSDRGRVVDTQYF. The V and J genes are TRBV24-1 and TRBJ2-3; D might be TRBD1 (5 bases). Germline CDR1 and CDR2: KGHDR and SFDVKD. The CDR3 runs 15 residues. Trimming shortened V by 3 bases and J by 5 bases, and 14 bases separated the two germline ends.

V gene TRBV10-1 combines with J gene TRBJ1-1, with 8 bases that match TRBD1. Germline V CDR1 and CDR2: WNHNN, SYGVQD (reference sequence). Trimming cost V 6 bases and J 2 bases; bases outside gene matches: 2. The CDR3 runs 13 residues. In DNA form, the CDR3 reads TGCGCCAGCAGGACAGGGGTAAACACTGAAGCTTTCTTT. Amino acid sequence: CASRTGVNTEAFF.

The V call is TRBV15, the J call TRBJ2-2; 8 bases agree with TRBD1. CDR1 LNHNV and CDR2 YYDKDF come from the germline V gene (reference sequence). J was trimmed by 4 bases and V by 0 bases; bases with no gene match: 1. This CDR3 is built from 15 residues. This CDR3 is CATSRDRGPTGELFF. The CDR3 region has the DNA TGTGCCACCAGCAGAGACAGGGGGCCCACCGGGGAGCTGTTTTTT.

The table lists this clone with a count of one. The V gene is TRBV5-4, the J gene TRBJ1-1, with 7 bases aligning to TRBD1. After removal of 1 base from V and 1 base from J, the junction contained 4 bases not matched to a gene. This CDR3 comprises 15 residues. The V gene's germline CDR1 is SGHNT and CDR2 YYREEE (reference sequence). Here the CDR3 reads CASSLQGGRNTEAFF. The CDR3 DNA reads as TGTGCCAGCAGCTTGCAGGGGGGCCGGAACACTGAAGCTTTCTTT.

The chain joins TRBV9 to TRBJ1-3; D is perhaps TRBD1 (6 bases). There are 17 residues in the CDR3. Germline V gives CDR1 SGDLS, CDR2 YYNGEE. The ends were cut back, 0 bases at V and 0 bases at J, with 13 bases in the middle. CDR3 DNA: TGTGCCAGCAGCGTAGTCCCATCGACAGGCTCTGGAAACACCATATATTTT. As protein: CASSVVPSTGSGNTIYF.

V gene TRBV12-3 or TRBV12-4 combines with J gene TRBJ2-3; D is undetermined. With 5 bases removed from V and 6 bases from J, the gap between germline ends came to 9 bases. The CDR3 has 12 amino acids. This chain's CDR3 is CASSPRSDTQYF. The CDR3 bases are TGTGCCAGCAGTCCCCGGAGTGATACGCAGTATTTT.

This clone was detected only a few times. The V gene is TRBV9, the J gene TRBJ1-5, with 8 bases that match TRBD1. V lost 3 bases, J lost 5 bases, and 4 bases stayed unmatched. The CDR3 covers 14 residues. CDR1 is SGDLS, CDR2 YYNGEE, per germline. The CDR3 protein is CASSAGQGDQPQHF. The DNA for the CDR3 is TGTGCCAGCAGCGCAGGACAGGGAGATCAGCCCCAGCATTTT.

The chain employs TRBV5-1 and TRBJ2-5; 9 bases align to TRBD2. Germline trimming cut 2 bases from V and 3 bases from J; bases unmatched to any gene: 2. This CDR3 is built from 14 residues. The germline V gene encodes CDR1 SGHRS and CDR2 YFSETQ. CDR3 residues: CASSFAGGEETQYF. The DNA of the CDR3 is TGCGCCAGCAGCTTCGCGGGGGGGGAAGAGACCCAGTACTTC.

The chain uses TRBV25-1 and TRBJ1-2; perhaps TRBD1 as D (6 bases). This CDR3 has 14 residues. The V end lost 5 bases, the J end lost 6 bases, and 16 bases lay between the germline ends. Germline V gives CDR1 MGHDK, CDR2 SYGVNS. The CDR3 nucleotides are TGTGCCAGCAGTACCTCGACAGGCCAGCATGGCTACACCTTC. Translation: CASSTSTGQHGYTF.